This T cell receptor beta chain was captured in a study of blood T cells in healthy people across ages. Total RNA, at least 6 micrograms per sample, came from PBMCs. Primed by a sample-barcoded 5' primer and a J-beta primer mix, a second PCR proceeded for 7 to 11 cycles. All samples yielded 2.5 million or more CDR3-containing paired-end reads. TCRdb passed the 5' RACE reads through MiXCR, listing each CDR3 protein once. The repertoire holds 550,000 to 600,000 distinct CDR3 sequences, 45% to 55% seen once, with about 22% in the top ten. Trimming took 4 bases from V and 4 from J, leaving 16 bases between them. Germline values: CDR1 SQVTM, CDR2 ANQGSEA. This CDR3 is 14 amino acids long. The table lists this clonotype with many counts.

This sequence originates from an elderly man in good health. The sequenced sample consisted of blood. This chain uses TRBV29-1 with TRBJ1-1, with D possibly TRBD1 on 6 matching bases. The DNA of the CDR3 is TGCAGCGTTGCGGGGAGGGGGATGCGCACTGAAGCTTTCTTT. It specifies CSVAGRGMRTEAFF.